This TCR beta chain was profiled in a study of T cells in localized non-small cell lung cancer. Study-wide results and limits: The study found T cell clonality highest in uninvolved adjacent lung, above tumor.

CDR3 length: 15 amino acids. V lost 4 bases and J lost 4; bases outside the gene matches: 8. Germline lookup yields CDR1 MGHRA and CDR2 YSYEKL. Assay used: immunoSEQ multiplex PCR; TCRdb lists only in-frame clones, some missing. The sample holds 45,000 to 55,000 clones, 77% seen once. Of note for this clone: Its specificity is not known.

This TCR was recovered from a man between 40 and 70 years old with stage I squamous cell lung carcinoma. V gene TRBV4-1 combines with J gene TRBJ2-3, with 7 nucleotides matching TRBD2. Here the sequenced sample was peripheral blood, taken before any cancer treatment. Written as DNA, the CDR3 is TGCGCCAGCAGCCCCGAGCGGGGTAGTGCAGATACGCAGTATTTT. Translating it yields CASSPERGSADTQYF.